The entry below describes one T cell receptor (beta chain). Method: immunoSEQ multiplex PCR; TCRdb's copy keeps in-frame clones and lacks some. The sample holds some 350,000 clones, about 90% seen once. This sample was included in a study of Ad26.COV2.S vaccination and SARS-CoV-2 variants. The V gene lost 6 bases and the J gene lost 1 base, with 18 bases spanning the gap. This CDR3 comprises 16 residues. Germline V gene lookup returns CDR1 SNHLY and CDR2 FYNNEI. Sequenced material: peripheral blood, taken after recovery from COVID-19. The TCR originated in a human donor who had recovered from COVID-19. V usage is TRBV2 and J usage is TRBJ1-1; tentative D call: TRBD1 (6 bases). Here the CDR3 DNA reads TGTGCCAGCAGGGAACAGGGTATCGGAGGGAACACTGAAGCTTTCTTT. Residues: CASREQGIGGNTEAFF.